This TCR beta chain came from a study of CD8 T cells in ankylosing spondylitis. From the 5' RACE reads, TCRdb called clonotypes with MiXCR, one entry per CDR3 protein. The sample lists 340,000 or so distinct CDR3 sequences; over 12% were seen once. Deletions cut 1 base from V and 4 bases from J, with 16 bases between. Germline CDR1 reads DFQATT; CDR2 reads SNEGSKA (reference sequence). This CDR3 is built from 16 residues. This clonotype was detected a few times. This rearrangement joins TRBV20-1 to TRBJ1-4, with TRBD1 as a possible D gene (6 bases). The sequenced material came from blood, either unsorted or a sorted T cell fraction (not recorded which). The receptor comes from a male donor with ankylosing spondylitis or in good health (not recorded which). CDR3 coding DNA: TGCAGTGCTAGAGCTACAGGGATTAGGGGTAATGAAAAACTGTTTTTT. This translates into CSARATGIRGNEKLFF.